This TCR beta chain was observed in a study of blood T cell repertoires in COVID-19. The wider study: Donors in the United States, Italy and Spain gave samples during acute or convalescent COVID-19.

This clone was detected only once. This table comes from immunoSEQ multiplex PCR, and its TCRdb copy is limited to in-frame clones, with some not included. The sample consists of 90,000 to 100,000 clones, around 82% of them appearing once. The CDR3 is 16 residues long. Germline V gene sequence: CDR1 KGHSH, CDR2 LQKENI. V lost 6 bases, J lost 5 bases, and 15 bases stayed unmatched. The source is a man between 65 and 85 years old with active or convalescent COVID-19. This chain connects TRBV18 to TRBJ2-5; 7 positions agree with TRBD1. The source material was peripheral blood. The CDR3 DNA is TGTGCCAGCTCCCTAATGAGGGACAGCAAAGCTGAGACCCAGTACTTC. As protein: CASSLMRDSKAETQYF.